This TCR beta chain was captured in a study of cytomegalovirus exposure and HLA in healthy donors. This CDR3 has 13 residues. Germline lookup yields CDR1 SQVTM and CDR2 ANQGSEA. It was with 60 Vbeta and 13 Jbeta primers that the PCR ran. Produced via immunoSEQ multiplex PCR; TCRdb's table is partial and in-frame only. The sample has around 120,000 clones, around 60% seen once. The specimen was PBMCs. J is TRBJ2-5 and V is TRBV29-1, with D perhaps TRBD1 (6 bases). The J call may be mistaken, given a closer DNA end match to TRBJ2-7. The clonotype was recovered from a woman aged 40 to 50 in good health and CMV-seropositive. CDR3 sequence reads: CSVPGHFSYEQYF. The CDR3 bases are TGCAGCGTCCCGGGACACTTCTCCTACGAGCAGTACTTC.